One sample yielded the 8 T cell receptor beta chains listed below, sequenced in a study of OX40 agonist ivuxolimab in advanced cancers. The library relied on the immunoSEQ multiplex PCR assay. Drawn from immuneACCESS, this table holds only the in-frame rearrangements with V and J called that TCRdb kept. Clones are partly lost; checked studies trace under half to an unresolved V gene and leave the rest unexplained. This sample gives 60,000 to 75,000 clones in total; over 80% of them show up just once. The ten largest clonotypes hold 25% to 35% of the sample. Specimen: CD4+ or CD8+ T cells sorted from blood, collected in a trial of the OX40 agonist ivuxolimab. These receptors were collected from an adult with an advanced solid tumor such as melanoma, head and neck, liver or kidney cancer.

This clone was seen only a few times. This chain uses TRBV9 with TRBJ1-3, with D unclear. The V gene's germline CDR1 is SGDLS and CDR2 YYNGEE. The CDR3 has 14 amino acids. V lost 7 bases to trimming and J lost 0 bases, with 11 bases between them. The CDR3 DNA reads as TGTGCCAGCCTCGACACATTCTCTGGAAACACCATATATTTT. Translated: CASLDTFSGNTIYF. Together with reference TRBV9 and TRBJ1-3, the CDR3 gives the full variable domain: DSGVTQTPKHLITATGQRVTLRCSPRSGDLSVYWYQQSLDQGLQFLIQYYNGEERAKGNILERFSAQQFPDLHSELNLSSLELGDSALYFCASLDTFSGNTIYFGEGSWLTVV.

V and J are TRBV4-1 and TRBJ2-7; D tentatively fits TRBD1 or TRBD2 (5 bases each). Trimming shortened V by 0 bases and J by 3 bases, and 6 bases separated the two germline ends. Germline V CDR1 and CDR2: MGHRA, YSYEKL. The CDR3 runs 13 residues. The CDR3 nucleotides are TGCGCCAGCAGCCAAGAGGGGGACTACGAGCAGTACTTC. This codes for CASSQEGDYEQYF.

The chain joins TRBV19 to TRBJ2-1, with TRBD2 as a possible D gene (6 bases). The CDR3 is 15 amino acids. V gave up 9 bases and J gave up 8 bases, with 23 bases separating them. From germline, CDR1 is LNHDA and CDR2 SQIVND (reference sequence). Here the CDR3 DNA reads TGTGCCAGCGGATGGGAGGACTCCACTCCCCATGAGCAGTTCTTC. This sequence encodes CASGWEDSTPHEQFF.

V and J are TRBV7-8 and TRBJ2-7; 7 positions agree with TRBD2. Trimming at V came to 3 bases and at J to 3 bases, leaving 5 bases not matched to a gene. Germline CDR1 is SGHVS and CDR2 is FQNEAQ. CDR3 length: 14 amino acids. The CDR3: CASSFIGTNYEQYF. The CDR3 DNA sequence: TGTGCCAGCAGCTTTATCGGGACTAACTACGAGCAGTACTTC.

The CDR3 sequence: CASTGRENTEAFF. The DNA of the CDR3 is TGTGCCAGCACGGGCAGAGAGAACACTGAAGCTTTCTTT. This chain connects TRBV6-5 to TRBJ1-1; D gene unclear. Trimming left V 7 bases short and J 1 base short, with 10 bases between. Per germline, CDR1 MNHEY and CDR2 SVGAGI. The CDR3 is 13 residues long.

Written as DNA, the CDR3 is TGCGCCAGCAGCCAAGTCGCCCTTCTACAGGGTATTTACAATGAGCAGTTCTTC. It yields the protein CASSQVALLQGIYNEQFF. The chain is built from TRBV4-1 and TRBJ2-1; D perhaps matches TRBD1 (6 bases). The CDR3 has 18 amino acids. Germline loops: CDR1 MGHRA, CDR2 YSYEKL. The V end was cut by 1 base, the J end by 4 bases, with 20 bases between.

CDR3 in amino acids: CASSQGPQGTYEQYF. The CDR3 nucleotides read TGTGCCAGCTCACAAGGCCCACAGGGGACCTACGAGCAGTACTTC. V usage is TRBV18 and J usage is TRBJ2-7, with 7 bases aligning to TRBD1. In germline, CDR1 is KGHSH, CDR2 LQKENI. Trimming cost V 4 bases and J 2 bases; bases outside gene matches: 8. The CDR3 covers 15 residues.

In DNA form, the CDR3 reads TGTGCCAGCAGCCCACGGACACCGAGCTCCTACAATGAGCAGTTCTTC. Translating gives CASSPRTPSSYNEQFF. The chain combines TRBV11-1 with TRBJ2-1; D is possibly TRBD1 (5 bases). Germline CDR1 SGHAT, CDR2 FQDESV (reference sequence). The ends were cut back, 5 bases at V and 0 bases at J, with 14 bases in the middle. The CDR3 loop spans 16 amino acids.